What follows is one T cell receptor beta chain and its context. What it recognizes is unknown. The sample belongs to a study of T cells after yellow fever vaccination. V gave up 0 bases and J gave up 3 bases, with 14 bases separating them. Germline lookup yields CDR1 MGHRA and CDR2 YSYEKL. The CDR3 is 16 residues long. Production of TCR cDNA was by 5'RACE template switching, which also added a universal primer site and UMIs. A single record per CDR3 protein comes from TCRdb applying MiXCR to the 5' RACE reads. The data hold more than 95,000 distinct CDR3 sequences, with over 8% observed a single time. Study-wide results and caveats: Detected again after the booster were most primary-vaccination clones, at approximately 96% CD4 and roughly 88% CD8. Weaker overall, the secondary response nonetheless peaked faster (day 5 versus 15).

This rearrangement joins TRBV4-1 to TRBJ1-1; maybe TRBD1 (6 bases). The source of this sequence is a man in his late teens or twenties who received the YFV17D yellow fever vaccine. Here the sequenced sample was CD8+ T cells sorted from PBMCs, taken on the day of the yellow fever booster vaccination. In nucleotides, the CDR3 is TGCGCCAGCAGCCAAGAGCGGGGGGCCGGTTACACTGAAGCTTTCTTT. It encodes CASSQERGAGYTEAFF.